The entry below describes one TCR beta chain. Compared with germline, one end of the junction differs, possibly owing to a read error. The authors' processing: Using reference gene primer amplification, nucleated cell counts were estimated. Repertoires were generated with immunoSEQ multiplex PCR, while TCRdb's copy carries only in-frame clones and drops some. V and J calls plus clone size are reproduced from that table; the DNA served to infer D and trimming. In the table there are about 300,000 clones, under 90% of which are singletons. This sample is part of a study of blood T cell repertoires in COVID-19. Study information: The samples span acute and convalescent COVID-19 from the United States, Italy and Spain.

Germline CDR1 is LGHDT and CDR2 is YNNKEL (reference sequence). CDR3 length equals 13 residues. This study enrolled people aged roughly 18 to 100 from about two dozen US geographic areas. Assignments of participants to cohorts depended upon their own reported clinical history. The chain joins TRBV3-1 (or the pseudogene TRBV3-2) to TRBJ2-7; possibly TRBD2 for D (6 bases). Material for sequencing was PBMCs or T cells enriched from blood (not recorded which). The clonotype was recovered from a man younger than 45 who had recovered from COVID-19. CDR3 loop: CASSRLADYAQYF. The CDR3 region has the DNA TGTGCCAGCAGCCGGTTAGCGGATTACGCGCAGTACTTC.